In this sample, the clone carrying this TCR beta chain turned up once. V gave up 0 bases and J gave up 3 bases, with 8 bases separating them. Germline CDR1 is LNHNV and CDR2 is YYDKDF (reference sequence). There are 14 residues in the CDR3. The data are from a study of cytomegalovirus exposure and HLA in healthy donors. Repertoires were generated with immunoSEQ multiplex PCR, while TCRdb's copy carries only in-frame clones and drops some. Of roughly 130,000 clones in the sample, around 92% were seen once. This sequence joins TRBV15 and TRBJ1-1, with unresolved D. The source of this sequence is a man under 40 in good health and CMV-seronegative. The specimen was PBMCs. The CDR3 region has the DNA TGTGCCACCAGCAGAGAGGACGGGGACACTGAAGCTTTCTTT. Translation gives CATSREDGDTEAFF.